Each of the 21 T cell receptor beta chains below was sequenced from the same sample in a study of blood T cell repertoires in COVID-19. Method: immunoSEQ multiplex PCR; TCRdb's copy keeps in-frame clones and lacks some. This sample has about 200,000 clones; approximately 78% occur once, and the top ten carry approximately 7.6%. Sequenced: peripheral blood. These receptor sequences come from a woman of 80 years or more with COVID-19, enrolled during active disease.

The chain joins TRBV5-1 to TRBJ1-4; 8 nucleotides align to TRBD1. After removal of 4 bases from V and 1 base from J, the junction contained 9 bases not matched to a gene. The CDR3 totals 17 residues. Germline-derived CDR1 and CDR2 are SGHRS and YFSETQ. This CDR3 is CASSPRTGIGTNEKLFF. In DNA, the CDR3 is TGCGCCAGCAGCCCCCGGACAGGGATCGGAACTAATGAAAAACTGTTTTTT. Together with reference TRBV5-1 and TRBJ1-4, the CDR3 gives the full variable domain: KAGVTQTPRYLIKTRGQQVTLSCSPISGHRSVSWYQQTPGQGLQFLFEYFSETQRNKGNFPGRFSGRQFSNSRSEMNVSTLELGDSALYLCASSPRTGIGTNEKLFFGSGTQLSVL.

The chain combines TRBV19 with TRBJ1-4; D is unresolved. Trimming took off 9 bases at V and 8 bases at J, with 16 bases between the two ends. The CDR3 has 13 residues. Germline V gives CDR1 LNHDA, CDR2 SQIVND (reference sequence). The CDR3: CASEEEIGEKLFF. The CDR3 DNA reads as TGTGCCAGCGAGGAGGAGATAGGGGAAAAACTGTTTTTT. Variable domain in full (rest from reference TRBV19 and TRBJ1-4): DGGITQSPKYLFRKEGQNVTLSCEQNLNHDAMYWYRQDPGQGLRLIYYSQIVNDFQKGDIAEGYSVSREKKESFPLTVTSAQKNPTAFYLCASEEEIGEKLFFGSGTQLSVL.

The V call is TRBV4-1, the J call TRBJ2-3; 10 nucleotides align to TRBD2. The CDR3 consists of 17 residues. Germline assignment: CDR1 MGHRA and CDR2 YSYEKL. V gave up 3 bases and J gave up 1 base; unmatched junction bases: 7. The DNA of the CDR3 is TGCGCCAGCAGCCATCGGACTAGCGGACCTGGCACAGATACGCAGTATTTT. It codes for CASSHRTSGPGTDTQYF.

This chain joins TRBV5-4 and TRBJ1-2; TRBD1 matches at 11 bases. Germline trimming cut 4 bases from V and 4 bases from J; bases unmatched to any gene: 15. The CDR3 totals 18 residues. Per the germline V gene, CDR1 is SGHNT and CDR2 is YYREEE (reference sequence). This CDR3 reads CASSTGQGGGSQIYGYTF. For the CDR3, the DNA is TGTGCCAGCAGCACGGGACAGGGGGGGGGATCGCAAATCTATGGCTACACCTTC.

The chain is built from TRBV18 and TRBJ1-4; TRBD1 agrees at 7 bases. CDR1 is KGHSH and CDR2 is LQKENI in the germline V gene. The CDR3 runs 14 residues. Trimming took 4 bases from V and 3 from J; bases not matched to a gene: 2. The CDR3 nucleotides read TGTGCCAGCTCACAGGGGGCAGCTAATGAAAAACTGTTTTTT. Its protein is CASSQGAANEKLFF.

This sequence joins TRBV15 and TRBJ1-2, with D perhaps matching TRBD1 (6 bases). This CDR3 spans 15 amino acids. Per the germline V gene, CDR1 is LNHNV and CDR2 is YYDKDF (reference sequence). V lost 0 bases and J 6 bases, leaving 14 bases between the germline ends. CDR3 sequence: CATSRDPGQLNGYTF. In nucleotides, the CDR3 is TGTGCCACCAGCAGAGATCCCGGACAGCTAAATGGCTACACCTTC.

The chain uses TRBV21-1 and TRBJ2-1; no check of the table's D call, TRBD1, against the DNA was made. TRBV21-1 represents a pseudogene. The CDR3 runs to 17 residues. CDR3 coding DNA: TGTGCCAGCAGCATCCCGTTTCGCCGTTTACAATACAATGAGCAGTTCTTC. Translation gives CASSIPFRRLQYNEQFF.

The CDR3 bases are TGTGCCAGTAGTATCTCAGGGTCTCATGGCTACACCTTC. It translates to CASSISGSHGYTF. V and J are TRBV19 and TRBJ1-2; D may be TRBD1 (5 bases). V dropped 3 bases and J dropped 6 bases, with 11 bases sitting between them. Germline CDR1 reads LNHDA; CDR2 reads SQIVND (reference sequence). There are 13 residues in the CDR3.

The chain recombines TRBV6-2 or TRBV6-3 with TRBJ2-7; D perhaps matches TRBD1 (6 bases). There are 16 residues in the CDR3. Trimming took 4 bases from V and 2 from J, leaving 18 bases between them. Germline lookup yields CDR1 MNHEY and CDR2 SVGEGT. CDR3 residues: CASSSLGTSHPYEQYF. The CDR3 bases are TGTGCCAGCAGTTCCCTCGGGACATCCCATCCCTACGAGCAGTACTTC.

The chain carries TRBV29-1 and TRBJ1-1; TRBD1 might be the D (6 bases). Trimming stripped 7 bases from V and 1 base from J, with 10 bases between. This CDR3 has 12 amino acids. Germline values: CDR1 SQVTM, CDR2 ANQGSEA. CDR3 amino acids: CSAMDRNTEAFF. The CDR3 nucleotides are TGCAGCGCTATGGACAGGAACACTGAAGCTTTCTTT. The entire variable domain, with the rest obtained from reference TRBV29-1 and TRBJ1-1, is as follows: SAVISQKPSRDICQRGTSLTIQCQVDSQVTMMFWYRQQPGQSLTLIATANQGSEATYESGFVIDKFPISRPNLTFSTLTVSNMSPEDSSIYLCSAMDRNTEAFFGQGTRLTVV.

This rearrangement joins TRBV27 to TRBJ1-3; D call uncertain. The V gene's germline CDR1 is MNHEY and CDR2 SMNVEV (reference sequence). The CDR3 covers 14 residues. Trimming took 5 bases from V and 0 from J, leaving 8 bases between them. The CDR3 bases are TGTGCCAGCAGTCCGAGCTCCTCTGGAAACACCATATATTTT. As protein: CASSPSSSGNTIYF.

J is TRBJ1-2 and V is TRBV28, with 8 bases fitting TRBD1. CDR3 length: 14 residues. Germline V CDR1 and CDR2: MDHEN, SYDVKM. Trimming cost V 6 bases and J 3 bases; bases outside gene matches: 6. The CDR3 coding sequence is TGTGCCAGCAGGGCGGGACAGGCGGACTATGGCTACACCTTC. Amino acids: CASRAGQADYGYTF.

V gene TRBV5-6 combines with J gene TRBJ2-5, with D perhaps TRBD1 (5 bases). V was clipped by 4 bases and J by 1 base, with 14 bases between them. From germline, CDR1 is SGHDT and CDR2 YYEEEE. This CDR3 comprises 15 residues. Here the CDR3 reads CASSRNWGTQETQYF. CDR3 DNA: TGTGCCAGCAGCCGCAATTGGGGCACCCAAGAGACCCAGTACTTC.

The chain employs TRBV7-3 and TRBJ2-1; no definite D call. Looked up from germline, CDR1 is SGHTA and CDR2 is FQGTGA. The CDR3 sequence is 13 residues long. V gave up 5 bases and J gave up 2 bases, with 7 bases separating them. The CDR3 loop is CASSATPYNEQFF. CDR3 bases: TGTGCCAGCAGCGCAACACCCTACAATGAGCAGTTCTTC.

The rearrangement joins TRBV5-6 to TRBJ1-5; a possible D gene is TRBD1 (6 bases). Trimming stripped 4 bases from V and 4 bases from J, with 15 bases between. This CDR3 comprises 15 residues. The germline CDR1 and CDR2 sequences are SGHDT and YYEEEE. The CDR3 region is CASSPFSGANQPQHF. CDR3 nucleotide sequence: TGTGCCAGCAGCCCATTCTCAGGGGCTAATCAGCCCCAGCATTTT.

The rearrangement uses TRBV7-2 and TRBJ2-3, with 7 positions matching TRBD2. V lost 1 base to trimming and J lost 3 bases; unmatched junction nucleotides: 10. The CDR3 runs 17 residues. Germline V gives CDR1 SGHTA, CDR2 FQGNSA. CDR3 bases: TGTGCCAGCAGCTTAGGCCTCCTAGCGGCATTGACAGATACGCAGTATTTT. Amino acids: CASSLGLLAALTDTQYF.

J is TRBJ1-2 and V is TRBV11-3; D remains unclear. CDR3 size: 13 residues. The germline CDR1 and CDR2 sequences are SGHNT and YENEEA. The ends were cut back, 0 bases at V and 5 bases at J, with 7 bases in the middle. The CDR3, as DNA: TGTGCCAGCAGCTTAGACCCCATGTATGGCTACACCTTC. Protein sequence: CASSLDPMYGYTF. The full variable domain, its missing parts supplied by reference TRBV11-3 and TRBJ1-2, is EAGVVQSPRYKIIEKKQPVAFWCNPISGHNTLYWYLQNLGQGPELLIRYENEEAVDDSQLPKDRFSAERLKGVDSTLKIQPAELGDSAVYLCASSLDPMYGYTFGSGTRLTVV.

This rearrangement joins TRBV7-8 to TRBJ1-1, with 7 positions matching TRBD1. The junction had 6 bases not matched to a gene; V was cut back by 5 bases and J by 3 bases. Germline V lookup: CDR1 SGHVS, CDR2 FQNEAQ. The CDR3 length is 14 residues. CDR3 in DNA: TGTGCCAGCAGCAAACAGGGGAGGTACACTGAAGCTTTCTTT. This codes for CASSKQGRYTEAFF.

This sequence joins TRBV28 and TRBJ1-2, with a possible D match to TRBD1 (6 bases). Germline V gene sequence: CDR1 MDHEN, CDR2 SYDVKM. The CDR3 is 14 residues long. V was cut by 4 bases and J by 2 bases, with 11 bases left in between. CDR3 in amino acids: CASSYPGENYGYTF. CDR3 DNA: TGTGCCAGCAGTTACCCAGGGGAAAACTATGGCTACACCTTC.

This clone was recorded only once. This chain links TRBV19 with TRBJ2-7, with TRBD1 identical over 8 bases. V was clipped by 0 bases and J by 2 bases; unmatched bases: 3. This CDR3 is 15 amino acids long. The germline V gene has CDR1 LNHDA and CDR2 SQIVND (reference sequence). The CDR3 protein is CASSIDGQGTYEQYF. CDR3 DNA: TGTGCCAGTAGTATAGATGGACAGGGCACCTACGAGCAGTACTTC.

This sequence joins TRBV15 and TRBJ2-7; 14 bases are shared with TRBD2. Germline trimming cut 2 bases from V and 4 bases from J; bases unmatched to any gene: 7. Germline-derived CDR1 and CDR2 are LNHNV and YYDKDF (reference sequence). The CDR3 has 17 amino acids. DNA of the CDR3: TGTGCCACCAGCAGACTCCTGGGACTAGCGGGGGCATACGAGCAGTACTTC. Encoded protein: CATSRLLGLAGAYEQYF.